This TCR beta chain came from a study of chemoradiotherapy in HPV16-positive cancers. Study-wide context: A couple of HPV16-positive patients' cells yielded candidate HPV-specific clones and common motifs. General study points: HPV-responsive T-cell expansion during chemoradiotherapy was linked to improved recurrence-free survival in HPV16-positive patients. Candidate HPV-specific clones and E7-related TCR motifs grew in tumor during treatment.

With respect to this clone: The target antigen is unknown.

Germline values: CDR1 LNHDA, CDR2 SQIVND (reference sequence). V was pared by 3 bases and J by 15 bases, with 10 bases of the junction left unmatched. The CDR3 loop spans 15 amino acids. Repertoires were sampled repeatedly during chemoradiotherapy. Generated by immunoSEQ multiplex PCR, the TCRdb table keeps only in-frame clones and is missing some. Here the sample spans tens of thousands of clones, more than 85% being singletons. The TCR originated in a human donor with HPV-associated anogenital cancer. The chain couples TRBV19 to TRBJ2-1; 14 positions agree with TRBD2. Material: blood, obtained from a patient who underwent chemoradiotherapy. CDR3 coding DNA: TGTGCCAGTAGTATCCCGGGACTAGCGGGGGCTGGTCGGTTCTTC. Translation: CASSIPGLAGAGRFF.